This T cell receptor (beta chain) was identified during a study of lymphopenia after photon versus proton radiotherapy. Regarding the study as a whole: Relative stability marked proton patients; photon patients lost diversity and naive cells. Better survival with proton therapy was suggested as possible, not demonstrated. Oligoclonal CD8+ Temra expansion after nadir drove photon patients' diversity drop.

V gave up 0 bases and J gave up 2 bases; unmatched junction bases: 3. CDR1 is MNHEY and CDR2 is SVGAGI in the germline V gene. The CDR3 contains 16 residues. Assay: immunoSEQ multiplex PCR; the TCRdb copy retains only in-frame clones and omits some. This sample has more than 10,000 clones, with about 88% found just once. In this sample, this clone turned up a few times. Its antigen is unknown. Sequenced material: peripheral blood, taken from a patient treated with photon-based radiotherapy. The TCR originated in a man between 60 and 75 years old with pancreatic cancer. V is TRBV6-5 and J is TRBJ2-3, with 9 nucleotides matching TRBD2. CDR3 residues: CASSYSTSGVTDTQYF. The CDR3 coding sequence is TGTGCCAGCAGTTACTCGACTAGCGGAGTCACAGATACGCAGTATTTT.